The 11 T cell receptor beta chains listed next were all sequenced from one sample in a study of PD-1 blockade in classical Hodgkin lymphoma. Sequencing was performed with immunoSEQ multiplex PCR; in TCRdb, only in-frame clones are kept and a portion is missing. Seen here are roughly 42,000 clones, roughly 69% observed once, and the top ten hold approximately 2.4%. Time point specified: cycle 4 day 1 (C4D1), after about 6 weeks of nivolumab. Exposure to brentuximab vedotin varied, and each patient had relapsed following autologous stem cell transplantation. The specimen comprised peripheral blood mononuclear cells (PBMCs), sampled before the fourth cycle of nivolumab. These receptor sequences come from a human donor with classical Hodgkin lymphoma.

The V call is TRBV7-6, the J call TRBJ2-1; 7 nucleotides align to TRBD2. The V gene's germline CDR1 is SGHVS and CDR2 FNYEAQ. J was trimmed by 5 bases and V by 7 bases; bases with no gene match: 8. This CDR3 comprises 14 residues. The CDR3 bases are TGTGCCAGCACCTGGGGGGGACCCCACAATGAGCAGTTCTTC. Residues: CASTWGGPHNEQFF.

This clone occurred many times. V usage is TRBV29-1 and J usage is TRBJ2-2, with 10 bases fitting TRBD2. The CDR3 contains 17 residues. Unmatched junction bases numbered 11, after V lost 4 bases and J lost 3 bases. Looked up from germline, CDR1 is SQVTM and CDR2 is ANQGSEA. CDR3 nucleotide sequence: TGCAGCGTTGTTTACCCAGCGGGGGGGCAATACACCGGGGAGCTGTTTTTT. Translation gives CSVVYPAGGQYTGELFF.

The chain joins TRBV19 to TRBJ1-5, with 7 bases matching TRBD1. CDR1 and CDR2 from the germline V gene are LNHDA and SQIVND (reference sequence). The J segment lost 2 bases and the V segment lost 4 bases, leaving 5 bases of the junction unmatched. The CDR3 consists of 15 residues. In nucleotides, the CDR3 is TGTGCCAGTAGTAGAACAGGGGCCGGCAATCAGCCCCAGCATTTT. It is translated as CASSRTGAGNQPQHF.

The V gene is TRBV9, the J gene TRBJ1-2; weak D call: TRBD1 (5 bases). CDR1 and CDR2 (germline): SGDLS, YYNGEE. The CDR3 is made up of 15 amino acids. V lost 1 base and J lost 6, with 16 bases in between. CDR3 amino acids: CASSVSGEGHNGYTF. The CDR3 bases are TGTGCCAGCAGCGTATCCGGTGAGGGGCATAATGGCTACACCTTC.

This chain uses TRBV28 with TRBJ2-7, with a weak D call TRBD1 (6 bases). The CDR3 has 18 residues. V shed 6 bases and J shed 1 base, with 25 bases lying between them. Germline CDR1 is MDHEN and CDR2 is SYDVKM. The chain's CDR3 is CASRNTGQGGADSYEQYF. The CDR3 bases are TGTGCCAGCAGAAACACAGGGCAGGGCGGCGCTGATTCCTACGAGCAGTACTTC.

The CDR3 reads CASSYRSDAGNTGELFF. For the CDR3, the DNA is TGTGCCAGCAGCTATCGTTCCGACGCCGGTAACACCGGGGAGCTGTTTTTT. The J gene is TRBJ2-2, the V gene TRBV7-6; D not certain. Germline CDR1 is SGHVS and CDR2 is FNYEAQ. V gave up 4 bases and J gave up 2 bases, with 17 bases separating them. The CDR3 extends over 17 amino acids.

The CDR3 reads CASGTSGGIFNEQFF. CDR3 nucleotide sequence: TGTGCCAGTGGGACTAGCGGGGGTATCTTCAATGAGCAGTTCTTC. The chain links TRBV19 to TRBJ2-1, with TRBD2 matching 14 bases. The CDR3 is made up of 15 amino acids. V shed 8 bases and J 6 bases; nucleotides not matched to a gene: 6. CDR1 LNHDA and CDR2 SQIVND come from the germline V gene (reference sequence).

The chain employs TRBV6-5 and TRBJ1-1; D might be TRBD1 (5 bases). The CDR3 sequence is 15 residues long. V lost 7 bases to trimming and J lost 7 bases, with 22 bases between them. Germline V CDR1 and CDR2: MNHEY, SVGAGI. CDR3 protein: CASNTGPFPVGEAFF. In DNA, the CDR3 is TGTGCCAGCAATACGGGGCCATTCCCGGTGGGTGAAGCTTTCTTT.

This clone was counted between two and nine times. This chain links TRBV10-3 with TRBJ1-1; no definite D call. Germline-derived CDR1 and CDR2 are ENHRY and SYGVKD. The V and J ends lost 11 bases and 1 base respectively, with 17 bases between them. There are 14 residues in the CDR3. CDR3 residues: CAVADNGGNTEAFF. CDR3 coding DNA: TGTGCCGTTGCAGACAACGGAGGGAACACTGAAGCTTTCTTT.

The chain combines TRBV19 with TRBJ1-3, with 9 bases lining up with TRBD1. This CDR3 is built from 19 residues. After removal of 9 bases from V and 1 base from J, the junction contained 19 bases not matched to a gene. Per the germline V gene, CDR1 is LNHDA and CDR2 is SQIVND (reference sequence). The DNA of the CDR3 is TGTGCCAGCCCATACCACGTGAACCAGACAGGGGGTTCTGGAAACACCATATATTTT. Its protein product is CASPYHVNQTGGSGNTIYF.

This clone was found a few times. The chain joins TRBV9 to TRBJ2-5; 11 bases match TRBD1. Germline loops: CDR1 SGDLS, CDR2 YYNGEE. The trim removed 7 bases at V and 2 bases at J, leaving 10 bases unmatched. This CDR3 spans 16 amino acids. The chain's CDR3 is CASLHGTGGNQETQYF. CDR3 bases: TGTGCCAGCCTTCACGGGACAGGGGGAAATCAAGAGACCCAGTACTTC.